This is a list of T cell receptor beta chains from one sample in a study of cytomegalovirus exposure and HLA in healthy donors. Using immunoSEQ multiplex PCR, the repertoire was profiled, and TCRdb retains in-frame clones only, with some absent. This table has some 150,000 clones, approximately 82% appearing once. Sequencing input: PBMCs. These receptors came from a male donor in good health and CMV-seronegative. The CDR3 runs from the conserved cysteine through the conserved F or W. D genes are given only for firm matches. Clone sizes are given selectively: once, few, many, or a class where the clone is expanded.

V	D	size	J	DNA	CDR3
TRBV4-3	-	few	TRBJ2-1	TGCGCCAGCAGCCCGGGTGGGGGCATGGATGAGCAGTTCTTC	CASSPGGGMDEQFF
TRBV18	-	-	TRBJ1-5	TGTGCCAGCTCACCGGGCCAGGGGCAGCCCCAGCATTTT	CASSPGQGQPQHF
TRBV6-5	TRBD1	-	TRBJ2-7	TGTGCCAGCAGTTATTCCGCCGGGACAGGGGGCATCGAGCAGTACTTC	CASSYSAGTGGIEQYF
TRBV5-6	TRBD1	-	TRBJ1-1	TGTGCCAGCAGCTTCCGGGACAGCAACACTGAAGCTTTCTTT	CASSFRDSNTEAFF
TRBV5-1	TRBD2	-	TRBJ2-5	TGCGCCAGCAGCTTGGCGGGGGGCCAAGAGACCCAGTACTTC	CASSLAGGQETQYF
TRBV6-5	-	-	TRBJ2-7	TGTGCCAGCAGTTACACTACCGGGACTGCCCCCTACGAGCAGTACTTC	CASSYTTGTAPYEQYF
TRBV6-1	TRBD1	-	TRBJ1-6	TGTGCCAGCAGTGAAACTTCGACAGGGCGTGGTTCACCCCTCCACTTT	CASSETSTGRGSPLHF
TRBV6-6	-	-	TRBJ2-3	TGTGCCAGCAGCCTAATCAGCGGATCAGATACGCAGTATTTT	CASSLISGSDTQYF
TRBV5-5	-	-	TRBJ1-1	TGTGCCAGCAGCTTCCAGGGGAGAACTGAAGCTTTCTTT	CASSFQGRTEAFF
TRBV27	TRBD2	-	TRBJ2-5	TGTGCCAGCAACCGAGCGGGGGTGCGGGAGACCCAGTACTTC	CASNRAGVRETQYF
TRBV28	-	-	TRBJ1-3	TGTGCCAGCAGTTTAGTAACGGGAGGAGGAAACACCATATATTTT	CASSLVTGGGNTIYF
TRBV5-1	-	-	TRBJ1-2	TGCGCCAGCAGCTTAGACATGAACTATGGCTACACCTTC	CASSLDMNYGYTF
TRBV27	TRBD1	-	TRBJ2-7	TGTGCCAGCAACTCCGTTTTTCTGGGACAGGGTTACGAGCAGTACTTC	CASNSVFLGQGYEQYF
TRBV29-1	-	-	TRBJ2-5	TGCAGCACCGAGGCAGCCCAAGAGACCCAGTACTTC	CSTEAAQETQYF
TRBV18	TRBD1	-	TRBJ1-4	TGTGCCAGCTCACCTGAGAGACGACAGGGGGCAGATGAAAAACTGTTTTTT	CASSPERRQGADEKLFF
TRBV5-1	-	-	TRBJ2-2	TGCGCCAGCAGCTTTGACGGAGACACCGGGGAGCTGTTTTTT	CASSFDGDTGELFF
TRBV4-1	TRBD1	-	TRBJ1-5	TGCGCCAGCAGCCAAGATATGGGACAGGGGGTTCAGCCCCAGCATTTT	CASSQDMGQGVQPQHF
TRBV19	-	-	TRBJ1-2	TGTGCCAGTAGTTCTCCAACAAGGAGCTATGGCTACACCTTC	CASSSPTRSYGYTF
TRBV9	-	-	TRBJ1-1	TGTGCCAGCAGCGTAGCTACTGGCAGGATGAACACTGGAGCTTTCTTT	CASSVATGRMNTGAFF
TRBV11-2	TRBD2	-	TRBJ2-5	TGTGCCAGCAGCGCCGTCCGGGGGGTCCGAGAGACCCAGTACTTC	CASSAVRGVRETQYF
TRBV7-8	TRBD1	few	TRBJ1-4	TGTGCCAGCAGCTTTCGATCCAGGACAGGGGCTGCAACTAATGAAAAACTGTTTTTT	CASSFRSRTGAATNEKLFF
TRBV11-2	-	-	TRBJ2-7	TGTGCCAGCAGCTTAGTTTGGGGGCAATACGAGCAGTACTTC	CASSLVWGQYEQYF
TRBV6-1	-	few	TRBJ2-1	TGTGCCAGCAGGGGGAGATCTAGCCGGGAGCATGAGCAGTTCTTC	CASRGRSSREHEQFF
TRBV5-4	-	once	TRBJ1-2	TGTGCCAGCAGCCCCCCCCAGGGAGGTAACTATGGCTACACCTTC	CASSPPQGGNYGYTF
TRBV6-1	TRBD2	-	TRBJ2-1	TGTGCCAGCAGTGCCCTGCCTGGGACTAGCGGCAATGAGCAGTTCTTC	CASSALPGTSGNEQFF
TRBV7-9	-	-	TRBJ2-5	TGTGCCAGCAGCTTACCGGGACTGTTTACGGGTATTAAAGAGACCCAGTACTTC	CASSLPGLFTGIKETQYF
TRBV5-1	TRBD1	-	TRBJ1-6	TGCGCCAGCAGCCCCACGGGACAGGCCCTCAATTCACCCCTCCACTTT	CASSPTGQALNSPLHF
TRBV29-1	-	-	TRBJ1-3	TGCAGCGTTGGGGCCGTAGTTGGAAACACCATATATTTT	CSVGAVVGNTIYF
TRBV9	-	-	TRBJ1-5	TGTGCCAGCAGCGGAGAACAGGGTTCCCAGCATTTT	CASSGEQGSQHF
TRBV2	-	-	TRBJ1-4	TGTGCCAGCGTTAGGGACACCAGTAATGAAAAACTGTTTTTT	CASVRDTSNEKLFF
TRBV6-1	-	-	TRBJ1-1	TGTGCCAGCAGTGAAGTCAGGGTCGAGTACACTGAAGCTTTCTTT	CASSEVRVEYTEAFF
TRBV7-9	-	-	TRBJ1-6	TGTGCCAGCAGCTCAGACAGGTCCGCCCATGTTCCGCATTCACCCCTCCACTTT	CASSSDRSAHVPHSPLHF
TRBV4-1	-	-	TRBJ1-3	TGCGCCAGCAGCCAAGCAGGGAACGGAAACACCATATATTTT	CASSQAGNGNTIYF
TRBV7-8	TRBD1	-	TRBJ2-5	TGTGCCAGCAGCCACAACCCAGGGGGCCCCCAAGAGACCCAGTACTTC	CASSHNPGGPQETQYF
TRBV5-4	TRBD1	-	TRBJ2-7	TGTGCCAGCAGCTTGGAGGGACAGGGTGACTACGAGCAGTACTTC	CASSLEGQGDYEQYF
TRBV7-3	TRBD1	-	TRBJ1-2	TGTGCCAGCAGCTTAAGACAGGGCTATGGCTACACCTTC	CASSLRQGYGYTF
TRBV2	TRBD2	-	TRBJ2-3	TGTGCCAGCAGGAAAGCGGGAGTCAGAACAGATACGCAGTATTTT	CASRKAGVRTDTQYF
TRBV6-1	-	few	TRBJ1-3	TGTGCCAGCAGTGAAGGGAGGAGAAACACCATATATTTT	CASSEGRRNTIYF
TRBV6-1	TRBD1	-	TRBJ2-3	TGTGCCAGCAGTGACAGGACAGGGGCAGATACGCAGTATTTT	CASSDRTGADTQYF
TRBV2	-	-	TRBJ1-2	TGTGCCAGCAGTATCAGACAGGCCCTAAGGAGCAAAGGCTACACCTTC	CASSIRQALRSKGYTF
TRBV4-3	TRBD1	-	TRBJ2-1	TGCGCCAGCAGCCGGAAGACAGGGTTGGGCCCCTACAATGAGCAGTTCTTC	CASSRKTGLGPYNEQFF
TRBV21-1	-	-	TRBJ2-7	TGTGCCAGCAGCAATCCGGCAGCGGGAATATACTCCTACGAGCAGTACTTC	CASSNPAAGIYSYEQYF